This TCR beta chain came from a study of blood T cell repertoires in COVID-19. Turning to the study itself: Samples taken during acute and convalescent COVID-19 were collected in the United States, Italy and Spain. PBMCs, B-cell-depleted T cells, or T cells provided the cDNA or gDNA that made up the material.

This CDR3 spans 17 amino acids. V lost 2 bases to trimming and J lost 1 base, with 15 bases between them. Seattle patient enrollment occurred during active infection, with longitudinal follow-up thereafter. This clone was counted a single time. As processed by the authors: It was from reference gene primer amplification that nucleated cell counts were estimated. Clones were sequenced by immunoSEQ multiplex PCR, and TCRdb holds only the in-frame ones, with some missing. Clone size and V and J calls were adopted from that table, with D and trimming inferred from the DNA. The sample contains fewer than 300,000 clones, about 86% of which appear only once.

This chain links TRBV23-1 with TRBJ1-5; D possibly corresponds to TRBD1 (6 bases). TRBV23-1 is recorded as an ORF, its role being uncertain. The source is a woman aged 25 to 45 with COVID-19, enrolled during active disease. The specimen was peripheral blood. As DNA, the CDR3 is TGCGCCAGCAGTCAAGCGACGCACAGGGTAAGCAATCAGCCCCAGCATTTT. It specifies CASSQATHRVSNQPQHF.